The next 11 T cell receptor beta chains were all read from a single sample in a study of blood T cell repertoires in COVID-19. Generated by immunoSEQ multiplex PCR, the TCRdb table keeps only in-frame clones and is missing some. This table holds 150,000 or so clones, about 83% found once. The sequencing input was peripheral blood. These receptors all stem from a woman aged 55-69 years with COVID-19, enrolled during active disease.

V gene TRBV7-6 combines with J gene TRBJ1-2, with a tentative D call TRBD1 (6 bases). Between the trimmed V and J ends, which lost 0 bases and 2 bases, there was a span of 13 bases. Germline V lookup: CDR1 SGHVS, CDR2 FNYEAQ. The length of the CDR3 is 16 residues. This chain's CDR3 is CASSLARRGSNYGYTF. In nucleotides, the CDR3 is TGTGCCAGCAGCTTAGCACGCAGGGGCTCCAACTATGGCTACACCTTC.

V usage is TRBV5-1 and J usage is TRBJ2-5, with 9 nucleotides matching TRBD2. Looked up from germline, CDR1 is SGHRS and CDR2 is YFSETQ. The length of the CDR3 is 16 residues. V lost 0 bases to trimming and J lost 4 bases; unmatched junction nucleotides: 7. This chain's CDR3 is CASSLGAGGPRETQYF. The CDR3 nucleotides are TGCGCCAGCAGCTTGGGTGCGGGAGGGCCGCGAGAGACCCAGTACTTC.

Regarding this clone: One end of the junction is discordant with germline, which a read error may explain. CDR3: CASRITEGVSVSGF. The DNA for the CDR3 is TGTGCCAGCAGAATAACTGAGGGAGTATCGGTTTCGGGCTTC. The chain couples TRBV2 to TRBJ1-2; D gene ambiguous. Germline lookup yields CDR1 SNHLY and CDR2 FYNNEI. CDR3 length equals 14 residues.

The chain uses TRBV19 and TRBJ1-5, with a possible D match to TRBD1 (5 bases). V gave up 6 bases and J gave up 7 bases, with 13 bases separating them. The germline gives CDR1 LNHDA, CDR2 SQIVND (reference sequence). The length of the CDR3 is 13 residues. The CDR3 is CASSRGGSQPQHF. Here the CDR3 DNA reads TGTGCCAGTAGCCGGGGGGGAAGCCAGCCCCAGCATTTT.

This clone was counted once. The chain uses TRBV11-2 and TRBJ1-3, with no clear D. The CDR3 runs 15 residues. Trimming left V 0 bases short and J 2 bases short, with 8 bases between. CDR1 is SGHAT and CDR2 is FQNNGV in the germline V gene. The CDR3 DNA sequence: TGTGCCAGCAGCTTAGAACGCAGTCCTGGAAACACCATATATTTT. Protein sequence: CASSLERSPGNTIYF.

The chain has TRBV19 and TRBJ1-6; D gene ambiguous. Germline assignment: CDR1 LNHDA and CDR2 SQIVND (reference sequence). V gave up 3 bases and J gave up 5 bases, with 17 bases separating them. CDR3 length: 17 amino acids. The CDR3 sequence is CASSIGPGRADNSPLHF. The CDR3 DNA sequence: TGTGCCAGTAGTATCGGCCCGGGGAGGGCCGATAATTCACCCCTCCACTTT.

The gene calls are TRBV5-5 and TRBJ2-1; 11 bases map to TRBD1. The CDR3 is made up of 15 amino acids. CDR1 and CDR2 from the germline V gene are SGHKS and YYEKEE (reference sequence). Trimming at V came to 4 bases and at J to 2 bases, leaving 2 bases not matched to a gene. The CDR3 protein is CASSQDRGPYNEQFF. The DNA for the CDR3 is TGTGCCAGCAGCCAGGACAGGGGGCCCTACAATGAGCAGTTCTTC. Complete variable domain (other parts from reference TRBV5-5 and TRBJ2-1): DAGVTQSPTHLIKTRGQQVTLRCSPISGHKSVSWYQQVLGQGPQFIFQYYEKEERGRGNFPDRFSARQFPNYSSELNVNALLLGDSALYLCASSQDRGPYNEQFFGPGTRLTVL.

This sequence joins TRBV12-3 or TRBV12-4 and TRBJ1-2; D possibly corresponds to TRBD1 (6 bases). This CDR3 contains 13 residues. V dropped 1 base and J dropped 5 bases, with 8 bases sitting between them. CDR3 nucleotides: TGTGCCAGCAGTTTAGGGACAGAATATGGCTACACCTTC. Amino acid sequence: CASSLGTEYGYTF.

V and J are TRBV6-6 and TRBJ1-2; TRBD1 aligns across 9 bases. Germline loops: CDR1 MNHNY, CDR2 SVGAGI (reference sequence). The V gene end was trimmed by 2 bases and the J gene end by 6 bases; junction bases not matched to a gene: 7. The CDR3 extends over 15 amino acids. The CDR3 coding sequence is TGTGCCAGCAGTTACGGACAGGGGAAAAGCAATGGCTACACCTTC. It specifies CASSYGQGKSNGYTF.

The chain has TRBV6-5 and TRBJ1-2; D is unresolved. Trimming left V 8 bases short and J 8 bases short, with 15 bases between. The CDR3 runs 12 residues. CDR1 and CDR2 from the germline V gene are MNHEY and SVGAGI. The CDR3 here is CASWAGLKGYTF. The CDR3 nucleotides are TGTGCCAGCTGGGCAGGACTTAAGGGCTACACCTTC.

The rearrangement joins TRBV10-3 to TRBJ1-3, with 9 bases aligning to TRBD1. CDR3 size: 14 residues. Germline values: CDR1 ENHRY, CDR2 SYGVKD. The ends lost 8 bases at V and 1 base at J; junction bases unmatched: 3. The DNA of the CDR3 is TGTGCCATCGGGGGGACAGGGTCTGGAAACACCATATATTTT. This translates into CAIGGTGSGNTIYF.